This T cell receptor beta chain was recovered during a study of T cell changes during pregnancy in multiple sclerosis. The germline V gene has CDR1 SNHLY and CDR2 FYNNEI. Trimming pared 7 bases from V and 5 bases from J, leaving 20 bases between. The CDR3 consists of 15 residues. TCRdb's copy holds only in-frame clones and misses some; the assay was immunoSEQ multiplex PCR. The table records around 97,000 clones, about 90% of them present only once. The specimen comprised peripheral blood, sampled after pregnancy. The genes are TRBV2 and TRBJ1-1, with D unresolved. The sequence came from a female donor with multiple sclerosis, enrolled in a pregnancy study. The CDR3 DNA reads TGTGCCAGCAATAGGGAGGCGGCGGGGAGAACTGAAGCTTTCTTT. Amino acids: CASNREAAGRTEAFF.